Here is one T cell receptor (beta chain) with its context. The antigen remains undetermined. Primers: 60 Vbeta forward and 13 Jbeta reverse. This table comes from immunoSEQ multiplex PCR, and its TCRdb copy is limited to in-frame clones, with some not included. The table lists 88,000 or so clones, around 62% of them singletons. The sample belongs to a study of cytomegalovirus exposure and HLA in healthy donors. Findings and limits, study-wide: Follow-up analysis found HLA locus-dependent TCR association rates, highest for DRB1 and lowest for HLA-C. The CMV antigen specificity of three CMV-associated chains was confirmed through in vitro analysis.

Donors counted as nominally healthy when sampled, yet unrecorded immune exposures were likely. The material sequenced was PBMCs. This clonotype was sampled from a male donor in good health and CMV-seropositive.

The CDR3: CASSVETSGYNEQFF. DNA of the CDR3: TGTGCCAGCAGCGTAGAGACTAGCGGATACAATGAGCAGTTCTTC. This chain joins TRBV9 and TRBJ2-1; the match to TRBD2 covers 9 bases. This CDR3 comprises 15 residues. The V segment lost 0 bases and the J segment 4 bases; nucleotides outside the gene matches: 2. Germline V gives CDR1 SGDLS, CDR2 YYNGEE.